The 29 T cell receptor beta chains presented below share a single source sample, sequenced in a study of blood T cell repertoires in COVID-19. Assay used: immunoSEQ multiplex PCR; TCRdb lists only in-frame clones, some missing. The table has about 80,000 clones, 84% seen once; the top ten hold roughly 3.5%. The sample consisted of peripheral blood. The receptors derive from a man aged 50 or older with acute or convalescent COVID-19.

The CDR3 region has the DNA TGTGCCAGCAGCTTTACAGGTCCCAATCAGCCCCAGCATTTT. This translates into CASSFTGPNQPQHF. The gene calls are TRBV7-2 and TRBJ1-5, with D possibly matching TRBD1 (5 bases). This CDR3 region has 14 residues. V was pared by 3 bases and J by 3 bases, with 9 bases between. In germline, CDR1 is SGHTA, CDR2 FQGNSA.

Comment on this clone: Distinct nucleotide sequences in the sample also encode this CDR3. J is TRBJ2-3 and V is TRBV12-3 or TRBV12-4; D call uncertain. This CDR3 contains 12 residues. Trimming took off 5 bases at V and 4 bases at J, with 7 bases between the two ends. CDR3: CASSLRSDTQYF. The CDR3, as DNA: TGTGCCAGCAGTCTCAGGTCAGATACGCAGTATTTT.

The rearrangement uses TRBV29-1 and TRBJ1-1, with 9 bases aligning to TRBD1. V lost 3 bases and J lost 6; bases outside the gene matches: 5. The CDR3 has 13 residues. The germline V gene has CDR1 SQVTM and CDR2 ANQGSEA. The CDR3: CSVEGTGKSEAFF. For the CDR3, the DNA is TGCAGCGTTGAGGGGACAGGGAAGTCTGAAGCTTTCTTT.

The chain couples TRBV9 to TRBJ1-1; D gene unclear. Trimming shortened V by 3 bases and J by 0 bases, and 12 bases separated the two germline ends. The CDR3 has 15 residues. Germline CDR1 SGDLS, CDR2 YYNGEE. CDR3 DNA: TGTGCCAGCAGCGGAGACATACCTCTGAACACTGAAGCTTTCTTT. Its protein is CASSGDIPLNTEAFF.

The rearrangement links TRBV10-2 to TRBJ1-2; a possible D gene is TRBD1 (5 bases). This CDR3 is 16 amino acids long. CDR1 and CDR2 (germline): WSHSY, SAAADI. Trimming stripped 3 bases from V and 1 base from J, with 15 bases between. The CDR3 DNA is TGCGCCAGCAGTGACCCCATGGGGCTACTTAACTATGGCTACACCTTC. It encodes CASSDPMGLLNYGYTF.

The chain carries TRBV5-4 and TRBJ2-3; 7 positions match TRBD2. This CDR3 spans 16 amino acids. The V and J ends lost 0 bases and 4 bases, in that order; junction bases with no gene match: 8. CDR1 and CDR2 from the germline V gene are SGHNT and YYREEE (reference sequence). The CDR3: CASSLAGLVVADTQYF. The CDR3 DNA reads TGTGCCAGCAGCTTGGCCGGACTAGTAGTGGCAGATACGCAGTATTTT.

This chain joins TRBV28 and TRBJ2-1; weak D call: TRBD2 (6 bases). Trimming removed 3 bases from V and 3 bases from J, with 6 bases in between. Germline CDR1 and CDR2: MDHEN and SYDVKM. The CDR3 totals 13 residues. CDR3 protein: CASSLGLYNEQFF. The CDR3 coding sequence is TGTGCCAGCAGTTTGGGACTCTACAATGAGCAGTTCTTC.

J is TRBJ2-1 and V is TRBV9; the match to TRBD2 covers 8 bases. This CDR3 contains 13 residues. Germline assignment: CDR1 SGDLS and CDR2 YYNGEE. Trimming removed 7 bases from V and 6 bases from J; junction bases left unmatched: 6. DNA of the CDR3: TGTGCCAGCTCGGGGCGGGGGGTCAATGAGCAGTTCTTC. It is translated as CASSGRGVNEQFF.

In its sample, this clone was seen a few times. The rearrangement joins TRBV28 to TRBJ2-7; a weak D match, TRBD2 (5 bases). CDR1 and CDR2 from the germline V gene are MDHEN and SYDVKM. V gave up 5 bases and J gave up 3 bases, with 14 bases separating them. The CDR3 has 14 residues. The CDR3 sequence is CASSLPTSHYEQYF. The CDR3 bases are TGTGCCAGCAGTCTCCCAACTAGTCACTACGAGCAGTACTTC.

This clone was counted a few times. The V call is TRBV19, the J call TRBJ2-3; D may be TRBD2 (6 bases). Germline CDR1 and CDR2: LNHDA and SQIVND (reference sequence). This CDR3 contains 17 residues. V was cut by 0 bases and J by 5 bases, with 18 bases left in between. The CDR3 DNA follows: TGTGCCAGTAGTATAGACCCCATGGGGGGAGCGGAAGATACGCAGTATTTT. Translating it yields CASSIDPMGGAEDTQYF.

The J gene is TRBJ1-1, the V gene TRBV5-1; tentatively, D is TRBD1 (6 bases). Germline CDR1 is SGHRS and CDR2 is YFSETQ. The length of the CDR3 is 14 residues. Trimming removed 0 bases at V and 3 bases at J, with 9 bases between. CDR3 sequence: CASSLARTDTEAFF. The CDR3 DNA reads TGCGCCAGCAGCTTGGCTAGGACAGACACTGAAGCTTTCTTT.

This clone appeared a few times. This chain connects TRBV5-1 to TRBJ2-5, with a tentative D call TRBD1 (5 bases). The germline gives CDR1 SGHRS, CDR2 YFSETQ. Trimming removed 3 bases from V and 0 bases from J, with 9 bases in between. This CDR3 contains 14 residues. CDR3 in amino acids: CASSSRQYQETQYF. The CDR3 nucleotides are TGCGCCAGCAGCTCCCGACAGTACCAAGAGACCCAGTACTTC.

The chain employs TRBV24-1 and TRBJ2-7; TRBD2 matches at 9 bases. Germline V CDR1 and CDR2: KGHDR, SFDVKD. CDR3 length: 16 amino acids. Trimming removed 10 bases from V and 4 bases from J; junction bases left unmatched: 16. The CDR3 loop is CATPLLAGKIMYEQYF. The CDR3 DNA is TGTGCCACTCCGCTCCTAGCGGGGAAGATTATGTACGAGCAGTACTTC.

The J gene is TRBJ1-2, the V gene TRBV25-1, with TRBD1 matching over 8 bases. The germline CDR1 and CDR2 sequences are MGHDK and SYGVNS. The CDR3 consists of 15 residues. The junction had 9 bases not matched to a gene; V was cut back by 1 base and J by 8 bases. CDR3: CASSESVGTGGGYTF. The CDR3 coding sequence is TGTGCCAGCAGTGAATCGGTCGGGACAGGTGGGGGCTACACCTTC.

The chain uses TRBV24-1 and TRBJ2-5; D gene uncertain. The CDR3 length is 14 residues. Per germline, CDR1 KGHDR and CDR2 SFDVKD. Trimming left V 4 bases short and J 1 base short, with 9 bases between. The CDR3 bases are TGTGCCACCAGTGACCCCGCAGTCCAAGAGACCCAGTACTTC. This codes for CATSDPAVQETQYF.

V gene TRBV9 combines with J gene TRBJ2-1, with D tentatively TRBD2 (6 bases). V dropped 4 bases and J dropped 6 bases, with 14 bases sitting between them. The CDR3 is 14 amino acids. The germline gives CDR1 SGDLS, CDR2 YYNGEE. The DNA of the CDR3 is TGTGCCAGCAGCCCCCCCGGAGGGCCCAATGAGCAGTTCTTC. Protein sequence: CASSPPGGPNEQFF.

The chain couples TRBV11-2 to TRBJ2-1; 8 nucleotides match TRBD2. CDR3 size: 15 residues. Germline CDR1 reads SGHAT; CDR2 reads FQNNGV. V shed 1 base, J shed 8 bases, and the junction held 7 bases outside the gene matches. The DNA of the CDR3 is TGTGCCAGCAGCTTAGGGTTTAGCGGGAATGATGAGCAGTTCTTC. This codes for CASSLGFSGNDEQFF.

The CDR3, as DNA: TGTGCCAGCAGCAAAGGTGAACAGGGAAACACCGGGGAGCTGTTTTTT. Its protein product is CASSKGEQGNTGELFF. The chain combines TRBV21-1 with TRBJ2-2; the table's D call, TRBD1, has no DNA check behind it. TRBV21-1 corresponds to a pseudogene. The CDR3 spans 16 residues.

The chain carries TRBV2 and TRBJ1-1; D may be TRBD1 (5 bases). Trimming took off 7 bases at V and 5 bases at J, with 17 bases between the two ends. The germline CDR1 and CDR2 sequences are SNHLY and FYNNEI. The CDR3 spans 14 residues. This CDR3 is CASILGLSVTEAFF. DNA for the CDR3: TGTGCCAGCATCCTGGGACTGTCGGTGACTGAAGCTTTCTTT.

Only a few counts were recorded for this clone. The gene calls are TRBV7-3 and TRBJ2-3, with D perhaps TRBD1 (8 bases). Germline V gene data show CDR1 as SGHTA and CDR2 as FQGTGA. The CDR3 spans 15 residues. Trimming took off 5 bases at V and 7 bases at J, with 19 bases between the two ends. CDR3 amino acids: CASSGPGGGGNTQYF. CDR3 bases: TGTGCCAGCAGCGGACCAGGGGGCGGGGGCAATACGCAGTATTTT.

The CDR3 DNA reads as TGTGCCTGGAGCTATAGCGGGTCCTACGAGCAGTACTTC. Its translation: CAWSYSGSYEQYF. The rearrangement uses TRBV30 and TRBJ2-7; 7 bases match TRBD2. With V trimmed by 3 bases and J by 1 base, 3 bases remained unmatched. This CDR3 contains 13 residues. Germline-derived CDR1 and CDR2 are GTSNPN and SVGIG (reference sequence).

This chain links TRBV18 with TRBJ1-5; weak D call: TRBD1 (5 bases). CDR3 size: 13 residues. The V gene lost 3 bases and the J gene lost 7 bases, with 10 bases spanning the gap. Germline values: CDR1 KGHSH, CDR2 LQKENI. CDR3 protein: CASSPSRVQPQHF. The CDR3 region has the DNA TGTGCCAGCTCACCTAGCAGGGTGCAGCCCCAGCATTTT.

The CDR3, as DNA: TGTGCCACCAGTGACGGGACTAGCGGGTTTCGAAATACGAGCTCCTACAATGAGCAGTTCTTC. It codes for CATSDGTSGFRNTSSYNEQFF. The chain employs TRBV24-1 and TRBJ2-1, with 12 bases aligning to TRBD2. V shed 4 bases and J 0 bases; nucleotides not matched to a gene: 15. The CDR3 runs to 21 residues. Germline CDR1 and CDR2: KGHDR and SFDVKD.

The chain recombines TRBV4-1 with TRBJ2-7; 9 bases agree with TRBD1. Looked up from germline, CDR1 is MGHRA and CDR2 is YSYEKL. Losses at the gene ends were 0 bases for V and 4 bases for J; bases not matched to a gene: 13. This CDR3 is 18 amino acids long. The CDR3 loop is CASSQDISSGTGKYEQYF. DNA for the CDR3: TGCGCCAGCAGCCAAGATATCTCTTCCGGGACAGGGAAATACGAGCAGTACTTC.

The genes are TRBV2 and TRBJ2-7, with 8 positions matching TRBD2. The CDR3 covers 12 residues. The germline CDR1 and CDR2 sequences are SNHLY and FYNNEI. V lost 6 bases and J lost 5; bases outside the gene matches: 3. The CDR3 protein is CASSGLANEQYF. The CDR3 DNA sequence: TGTGCCAGCAGCGGACTAGCCAACGAGCAGTACTTC.

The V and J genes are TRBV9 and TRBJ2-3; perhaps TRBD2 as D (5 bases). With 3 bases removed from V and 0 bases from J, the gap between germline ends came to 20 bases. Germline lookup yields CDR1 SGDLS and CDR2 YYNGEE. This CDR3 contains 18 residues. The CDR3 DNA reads TGTGCCAGCAGCGCGGCCGAGCGGTACTCTACAAGCACAGATACGCAGTATTTT. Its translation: CASSAAERYSTSTDTQYF.

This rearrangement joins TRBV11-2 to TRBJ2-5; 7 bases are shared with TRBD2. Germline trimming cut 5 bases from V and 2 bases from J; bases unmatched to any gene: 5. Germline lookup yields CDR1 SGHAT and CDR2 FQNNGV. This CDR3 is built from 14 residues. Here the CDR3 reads CASSPLAIQETQYF. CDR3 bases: TGTGCCAGCAGCCCACTAGCGATACAAGAGACCCAGTACTTC. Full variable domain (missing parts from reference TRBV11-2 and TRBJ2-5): EAGVAQSPRYKIIEKRQSVAFWCNPISGHATLYWYQQILGQGPKLLIQFQNNGVVDDSQLPKDRFSAERLKGVDSTLKIQPAKLEDSAVYLCASSPLAIQETQYFGPGTRLLVL.

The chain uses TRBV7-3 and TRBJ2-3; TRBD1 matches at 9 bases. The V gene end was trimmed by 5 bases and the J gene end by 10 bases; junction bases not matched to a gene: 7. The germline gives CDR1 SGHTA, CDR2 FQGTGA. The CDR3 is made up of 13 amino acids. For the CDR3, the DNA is TGTGCCAGCAGCCAAACCGGACAGGGGCCGCAGTATTTT. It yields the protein CASSQTGQGPQYF.

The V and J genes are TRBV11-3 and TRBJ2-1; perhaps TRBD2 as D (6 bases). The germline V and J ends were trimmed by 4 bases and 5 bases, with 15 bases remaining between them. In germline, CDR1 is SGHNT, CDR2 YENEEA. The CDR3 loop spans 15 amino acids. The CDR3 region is CASSSGGSVNNEQFF. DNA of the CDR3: TGTGCCAGCAGCTCCGGGGGTAGCGTTAACAATGAGCAGTTCTTC.